The present entry profiles one TCR beta chain with its context. This sample is part of a study of blood T cell repertoires in COVID-19. Study-wide context: Sources were T cells, B-cell-depleted T cells, or PBMCs; the material itself was cDNA or gDNA.

Per the germline V gene, CDR1 is MDHEN and CDR2 is SYDVKM. Trimming left V 6 bases short and J 8 bases short, with 16 bases between. The CDR3 consists of 13 residues. Recruitment covered roughly 24 US areas and drew participants whose ages spanned roughly 18 to 100 years. Here immunoSEQ multiplex PCR was the method, and the copy in TCRdb shows in-frame clones only, minus some. This sample has fewer than 350,000 clones, with more than 75% found just once. This TCR came from a woman in her thirties or forties with acute COVID-19. This rearrangement joins TRBV28 to TRBJ1-2; unclear D gene. The sample comprised PBMCs or T cells enriched from blood (not recorded which). CDR3 in DNA: TGTGCCAGCAGACCCCTCTTTGTTCAGGGCTACACCTTC. This codes for CASRPLFVQGYTF.